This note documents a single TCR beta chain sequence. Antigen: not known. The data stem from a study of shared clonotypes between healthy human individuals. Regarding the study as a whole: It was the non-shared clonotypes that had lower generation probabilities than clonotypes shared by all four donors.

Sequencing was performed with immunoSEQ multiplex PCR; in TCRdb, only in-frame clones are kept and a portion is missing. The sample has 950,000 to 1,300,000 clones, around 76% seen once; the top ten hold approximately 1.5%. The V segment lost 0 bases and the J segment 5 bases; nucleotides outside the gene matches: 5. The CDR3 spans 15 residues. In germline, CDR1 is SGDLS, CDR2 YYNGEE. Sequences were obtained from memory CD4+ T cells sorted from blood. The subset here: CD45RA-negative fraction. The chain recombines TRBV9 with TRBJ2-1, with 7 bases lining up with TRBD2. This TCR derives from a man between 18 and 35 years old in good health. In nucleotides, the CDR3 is TGTGCCAGCAGCGTAGTTGGGAGGGGAGACAATGAGCAGTTCTTC. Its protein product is CASSVVGRGDNEQFF.